This T cell receptor beta chain appears in the sequencing data of a study of cytomegalovirus exposure and HLA in healthy donors. Amplification used 60 Vbeta primers and 13 Jbeta primers. Produced via immunoSEQ multiplex PCR; TCRdb's table is partial and in-frame only. The sample carries tens of thousands of clones, around 74% recorded once. Deletions cut 4 bases from V and 1 base from J, with 14 bases between. Germline V lookup: CDR1 SGHRS, CDR2 YFSETQ. The CDR3 has 16 amino acids. Sequences were obtained from PBMCs. This sequence originates from a man between 25 and 39 years old in good health and CMV-seropositive. The chain recombines TRBV5-1 with TRBJ1-4; perhaps TRBD1 as D (5 bases). CDR3 in DNA: TGCGCCAGCAGCGCCGGGGGTTCAGGAACTAATGAAAAACTGTTTTTT. Translating gives CASSAGGSGTNEKLFF.